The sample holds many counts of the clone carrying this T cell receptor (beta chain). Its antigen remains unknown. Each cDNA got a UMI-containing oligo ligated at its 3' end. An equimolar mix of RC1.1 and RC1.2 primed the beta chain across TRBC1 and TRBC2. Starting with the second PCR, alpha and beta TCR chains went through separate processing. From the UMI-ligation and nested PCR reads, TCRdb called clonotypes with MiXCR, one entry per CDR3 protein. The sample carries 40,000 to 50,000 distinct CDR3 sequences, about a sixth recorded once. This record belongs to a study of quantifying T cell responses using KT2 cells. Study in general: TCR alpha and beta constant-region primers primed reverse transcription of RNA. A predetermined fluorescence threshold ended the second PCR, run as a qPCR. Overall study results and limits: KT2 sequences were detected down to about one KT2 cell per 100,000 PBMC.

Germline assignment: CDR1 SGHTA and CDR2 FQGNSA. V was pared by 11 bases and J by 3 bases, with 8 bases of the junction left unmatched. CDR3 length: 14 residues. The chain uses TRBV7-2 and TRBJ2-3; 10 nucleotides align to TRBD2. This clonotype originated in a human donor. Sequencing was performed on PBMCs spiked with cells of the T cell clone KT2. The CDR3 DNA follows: TGTGCCCGGGCCCTAGCGGGAGCAACAGATACGCAGTATTTT. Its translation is CARALAGATDTQYF.